This entry lists 21 T cell receptor beta chains sequenced from one sample in a study of cytomegalovirus exposure and HLA in healthy donors. PCR primers comprised 60 Vbeta and 13 Jbeta primers. The method was immunoSEQ multiplex PCR; TCRdb's version includes in-frame clones alone and lacks a portion of them. The top ten clones hold roughly 2% of a sample with 100,000 to 150,000 clones, less than 75% of them seen once. The sequencing sample was made of PBMCs. The receptors were gathered from a woman aged 40 to 50 in good health and CMV-seropositive.

This chain links TRBV6-1 with TRBJ1-2; possible D gene TRBD1, 5 bases. V shed 2 bases and J shed 0 bases, with 10 bases lying between them. The CDR3 has 15 residues. The V gene's germline CDR1 is MNHNS and CDR2 SASEGT. The CDR3 coding sequence is TGTGCCAGCAGTGAATTCGGCAGGGCTAACTATGGCTACACCTTC. It codes for CASSEFGRANYGYTF.

As regards this clone: Other nucleotide sequences in the sample specify the same CDR3. CDR3 region: CASSVDRRNTEAFF. In DNA form, the CDR3 reads TGTGCCAGCAGTGTGGACAGGAGGAACACTGAAGCTTTCTTT. The J gene is TRBJ1-1, the V gene TRBV6-5, with 7 bases that match TRBD1. This CDR3 contains 14 residues. V lost 5 bases to trimming and J lost 1 base; unmatched junction nucleotides: 4. Germline values: CDR1 MNHEY, CDR2 SVGAGI.

This clone was detected only a few times. The rearrangement uses TRBV7-8 and TRBJ2-1; D is possibly TRBD2 (6 bases). V was shortened by 1 base and J by 9 bases, with 16 bases between the two germline ends. In germline, CDR1 is SGHVS, CDR2 FQNEAQ. The CDR3 runs 15 residues. DNA for the CDR3: TGTGCCAGCAGCTTAGAAGGGACTCGGACTTCTGAGCAGTTCTTC. Translation gives CASSLEGTRTSEQFF.

The rearrangement uses TRBV20-1 and TRBJ2-7; D might be TRBD2 (6 bases). Germline V lookup: CDR1 DFQATT, CDR2 SNEGSKA (reference sequence). There are 10 residues in the CDR3. The CDR3 region has the DNA TGCAGCGCCGGGAGAGACGAGCAGTACTTC. This translates into CSAGRDEQYF.

In its sample, this clone was seen a few times. This sequence joins TRBV6-1 and TRBJ2-7; 10 nucleotides agree with TRBD2. CDR1 MNHNS and CDR2 SASEGT come from the germline V gene. The CDR3 runs to 15 residues. V shed 6 bases, J shed 9 bases, and the junction held 14 bases outside the gene matches. The CDR3 DNA reads TGTGCCAGCAGAGACGGACTAGCGGCACCCCCCGGGCAGTACTTC. Translation gives CASRDGLAAPPGQYF.

The chain couples TRBV6-5 to TRBJ1-5, with D perhaps TRBD1 (5 bases). Germline-derived CDR1 and CDR2 are MNHEY and SVGAGI. V gave up 6 bases and J gave up 6 bases, with 12 bases separating them. The CDR3 extends over 13 amino acids. In nucleotides, the CDR3 is TGTGCCAGCAGCAGGGATCGTGTTCAGCCCCAGCATTTT. As protein: CASSRDRVQPQHF.

The chain carries TRBV9 and TRBJ2-2, with 12 positions matching TRBD2. The V segment lost 3 bases and the J segment 7 bases; nucleotides outside the gene matches: 7. Germline values: CDR1 SGDLS, CDR2 YYNGEE. This CDR3 spans 16 amino acids. The DNA of the CDR3 is TGTGCCAGCAGCGCCCTAGCGGGGGGGCCCGGCGGGGAGCTGTTTTTT. Protein: CASSALAGGPGGELFF. The full variable domain, in which reference TRBV9 and TRBJ2-2 provide the parts outside the CDR3, is DSGVTQTPKHLITATGQRVTLRCSPRSGDLSVYWYQQSLDQGLQFLIQYYNGEERAKGNILERFSAQQFPDLHSELNLSSLELGDSALYFCASSALAGGPGGELFFGEGSRLTVL.

This clone was found a few times. The chain employs TRBV19 and TRBJ1-3; D may be TRBD1 (6 bases). The CDR3 covers 15 residues. V was cut by 5 bases and J by 2 bases, with 13 bases left in between. The germline gives CDR1 LNHDA, CDR2 SQIVND (reference sequence). The CDR3: CASSLRQGTGNTIYF. DNA for the CDR3: TGTGCCAGTAGTCTCCGTCAGGGGACTGGAAACACCATATATTTT. The entire variable domain, with the rest obtained from reference TRBV19 and TRBJ1-3, is as follows: DGGITQSPKYLFRKEGQNVTLSCEQNLNHDAMYWYRQDPGQGLRLIYYSQIVNDFQKGDIAEGYSVSREKKESFPLTVTSAQKNPTAFYLCASSLRQGTGNTIYFGEGSWLTVV.

This chain uses TRBV29-1 with TRBJ2-2; 9 nucleotides agree with TRBD2. Germline V gives CDR1 SQVTM, CDR2 ANQGSEA. This CDR3 is built from 16 residues. Trimming removed 7 bases from V and 2 bases from J; junction bases left unmatched: 11. CDR3 DNA sequence: TGCAGCGGACGGAAGCCGGGACTAGCAAACACCGGGGAGCTGTTTTTT. This codes for CSGRKPGLANTGELFF.

The rearrangement joins TRBV7-9 to TRBJ1-1; 7 bases agree with TRBD1. Losses at the gene ends were 6 bases for V and 7 bases for J; bases not matched to a gene: 5. Germline V lookup: CDR1 SEHNR, CDR2 FQNEAQ (reference sequence). CDR3 size: 12 residues. This chain's CDR3 is CASSDRAGEAFF. DNA of the CDR3: TGTGCCAGCAGTGACAGGGCTGGTGAAGCTTTCTTT.

This clone showed up just once. CDR3 residues: CASSYSSEAFF. The CDR3 DNA reads as TGTGCCAGCAGTTACTCCTCCGAAGCTTTCTTT. This rearrangement joins TRBV6-5 to TRBJ1-1; D remains ambiguous. The CDR3 runs to 11 residues. Germline lookup yields CDR1 MNHEY and CDR2 SVGAGI. V gave up 0 bases and J gave up 8 bases, with 4 bases separating them.

The rearrangement joins TRBV5-5 to TRBJ2-3; D possibly corresponds to TRBD2 (7 bases). The length of the CDR3 is 14 residues. V was shortened by 5 bases and J by 2 bases, with 12 bases between the two germline ends. From germline, CDR1 is SGHKS and CDR2 YYEKEE (reference sequence). The CDR3 loop is CASSRGGATDTQYF. The CDR3 nucleotides are TGTGCCAGCAGTCGAGGGGGGGCCACAGATACGCAGTATTTT.

The rearrangement links TRBV7-2 to TRBJ2-5; 8 bases are a match to TRBD1. The length of the CDR3 is 15 residues. With V trimmed by 5 bases and J by 9 bases, 14 bases remained unmatched. In germline, CDR1 is SGHTA, CDR2 FQGNSA. As DNA, the CDR3 is TGTGCCAGCAGCGCCCAACAGGGGGACAATGGGGCCCAGTACTTC. Amino acids: CASSAQQGDNGAQYF.

This clone was found a few times. The rearrangement uses TRBV5-4 and TRBJ1-1; 9 nucleotides match TRBD1. The V gene's germline CDR1 is SGHNT and CDR2 YYREEE (reference sequence). V lost 3 bases and J lost 2; bases outside the gene matches: 5. CDR3 length: 15 amino acids. CDR3 nucleotides: TGTGCCAGCAGCTCGAGGGACAGGGCTAACACTGAAGCTTTCTTT. Translation: CASSSRDRANTEAFF. Together with reference TRBV5-4 and TRBJ1-1, the CDR3 gives the full variable domain: ETGVTQSPTHLIKTRGQQVTLRCSSQSGHNTVSWYQQALGQGPQFIFQYYREEENGRGNFPPRFSGLQFPNYSSELNVNALELDDSALYLCASSSRDRANTEAFFGQGTRLTVV.

V gene TRBV28 combines with J gene TRBJ2-3; 8 nucleotides align to TRBD2. Unmatched junction bases numbered 11, after V lost 6 bases and J lost 6 bases. Germline CDR1 is MDHEN and CDR2 is SYDVKM. This CDR3 is built from 15 residues. The CDR3 reads CASSLFRGGPDTQYF. CDR3 bases: TGTGCCAGCAGCCTCTTTCGGGGGGGCCCCGATACGCAGTATTTT. Supplemented by reference TRBV28 and TRBJ2-3, the full variable domain reads DVKVTQSSRYLVKRTGEKVFLECVQDMDHENMFWYRQDPGLGLRLIYFSYDVKMKEKGDIPEGYSVSREKKERFSLILESASTNQTSMYLCASSLFRGGPDTQYFGPGTRLTVL.

This chain connects TRBV4-1 to TRBJ1-1; the D is unclear. Germline CDR1 and CDR2: MGHRA and YSYEKL. The CDR3 covers 17 residues. The V end was cut by 4 bases, the J end by 1 base, with 19 bases between. Here the CDR3 reads CASSRPWAGNQNTEAFF. CDR3 coding DNA: TGCGCCAGCAGCCGACCCTGGGCGGGCAACCAGAACACTGAAGCTTTCTTT.

This clone was seen just once. The chain recombines TRBV6-1 with TRBJ2-3, with 9 bases lining up with TRBD1. V lost 3 bases to trimming and J lost 3 bases; unmatched junction nucleotides: 10. Per germline, CDR1 MNHNS and CDR2 SASEGT. This CDR3 spans 17 amino acids. The CDR3 nucleotides read TGTGCCAGCAGTGAGACCCTTTACAGGGGGCGGACAGATACGCAGTATTTT. As protein: CASSETLYRGRTDTQYF.

The rearrangement uses TRBV6-1 and TRBJ1-2; 10 bases are a match to TRBD1. This CDR3 comprises 13 residues. Germline V gene data show CDR1 as MNHNS and CDR2 as SASEGT. Germline trimming cut 6 bases from V and 7 bases from J; bases unmatched to any gene: 5. The CDR3 DNA is TGTGCCAGCAGGGTCGGACAGGGGGGTGGCTACACCTTC. Protein sequence: CASRVGQGGGYTF.

V is TRBV2 and J is TRBJ2-2; 7 nucleotides match TRBD1. The CDR3 runs to 14 residues. Germline V lookup: CDR1 SNHLY, CDR2 FYNNEI. V was clipped by 4 bases and J by 1 base; unmatched bases: 0. The CDR3 spells CASSGTGNTGELFF. For the CDR3, the DNA is TGTGCCAGCAGTGGGACAGGGAACACCGGGGAGCTGTTTTTT.

The J gene is TRBJ2-2, the V gene TRBV21-1; the D segment call TRBD2 is taken from the table without a DNA check. TRBV21-1 is an annotated pseudogene. The CDR3 sequence is 21 residues long. The chain's CDR3 is CASSKWFGTLGLAGADGELFF. In nucleotides, the CDR3 is TGTGCCAGCAGCAAATGGTTCGGGACATTGGGACTAGCGGGAGCGGACGGGGAGCTGTTTTTT.

The CDR3 protein is CSVVSADAASYGYTF. CDR3 nucleotides: TGCAGCGTTGTTAGCGCCGATGCCGCGAGCTATGGCTACACCTTC. The gene calls are TRBV29-1 and TRBJ1-2, with D hard to call. The V gene lost 4 bases and the J gene lost 4 bases, with 19 bases spanning the gap. Looked up from germline, CDR1 is SQVTM and CDR2 is ANQGSEA. The length of the CDR3 is 15 residues.